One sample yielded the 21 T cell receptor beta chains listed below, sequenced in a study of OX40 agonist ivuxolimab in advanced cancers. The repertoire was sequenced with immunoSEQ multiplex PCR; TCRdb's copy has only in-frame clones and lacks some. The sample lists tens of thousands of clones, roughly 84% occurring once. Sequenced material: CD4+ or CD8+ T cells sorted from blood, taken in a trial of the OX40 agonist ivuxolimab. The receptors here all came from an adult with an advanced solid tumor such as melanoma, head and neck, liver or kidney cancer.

The DNA for the CDR3 is TGCGCCAGCAGCTTGCAGATCCAGGCTCAAGAGACCCAGTACTTC. Protein sequence: CASSLQIQAQETQYF. The V and J genes are TRBV5-1 and TRBJ2-5; D unclear. Germline CDR1 and CDR2: SGHRS and YFSETQ. The CDR3 is 15 amino acids. The V end was cut by 1 base, the J end by 2 bases, with 12 bases between.

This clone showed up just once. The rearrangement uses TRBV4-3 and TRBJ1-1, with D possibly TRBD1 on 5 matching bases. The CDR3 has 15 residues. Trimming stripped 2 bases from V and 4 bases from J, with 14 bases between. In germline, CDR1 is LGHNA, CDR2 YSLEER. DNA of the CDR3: TGCGCCAGCAGCCAATTACCCAGGGAGAGCACTGAAGCTTTCTTT. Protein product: CASSQLPRESTEAFF.

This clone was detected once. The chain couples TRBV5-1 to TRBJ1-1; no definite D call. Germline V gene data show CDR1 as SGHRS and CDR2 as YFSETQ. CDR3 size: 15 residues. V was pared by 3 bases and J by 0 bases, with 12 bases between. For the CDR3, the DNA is TGCGCCAGCAGCTCCTCCCTCCCGGTGAACACTGAAGCTTTCTTT. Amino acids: CASSSSLPVNTEAFF.

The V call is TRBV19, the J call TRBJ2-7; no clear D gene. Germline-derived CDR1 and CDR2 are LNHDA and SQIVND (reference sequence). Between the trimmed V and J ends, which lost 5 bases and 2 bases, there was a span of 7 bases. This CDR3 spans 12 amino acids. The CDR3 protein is CASSEDTYEQYF. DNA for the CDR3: TGTGCCAGTAGTGAGGATACCTACGAGCAGTACTTC.

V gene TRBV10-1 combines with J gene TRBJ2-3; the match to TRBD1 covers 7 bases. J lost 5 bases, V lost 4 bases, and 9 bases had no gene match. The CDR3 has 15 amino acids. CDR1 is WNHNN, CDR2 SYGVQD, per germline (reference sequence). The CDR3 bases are TGCGCCAGCAGTGCGGAAGGGGGCCGAGGAGATACGCAGTATTTT. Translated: CASSAEGGRGDTQYF.

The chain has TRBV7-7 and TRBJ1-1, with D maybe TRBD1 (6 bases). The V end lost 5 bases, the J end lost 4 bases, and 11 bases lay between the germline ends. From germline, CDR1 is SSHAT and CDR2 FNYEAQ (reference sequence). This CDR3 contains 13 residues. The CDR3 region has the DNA TGTGCCAGCAGCCCAGGGACAATCACTGAAGCTTTCTTT. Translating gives CASSPGTITEAFF.

CDR3 coding DNA: TGCGCCAGCAGCTTGGGATTAGCTGGAAACACCATATATTTT. Its protein product is CASSLGLAGNTIYF. The rearrangement links TRBV5-1 to TRBJ1-3; D is unresolved. This CDR3 comprises 14 residues. V lost 0 bases to trimming and J lost 2 bases, with 6 bases between them. The germline CDR1 and CDR2 sequences are SGHRS and YFSETQ.

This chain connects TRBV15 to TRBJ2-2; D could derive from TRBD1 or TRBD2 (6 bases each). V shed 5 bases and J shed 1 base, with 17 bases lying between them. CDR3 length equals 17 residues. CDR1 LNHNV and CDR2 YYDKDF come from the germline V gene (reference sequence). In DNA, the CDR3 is TGTGCCACCAGCTCGGGGGCCGGGATGCTGAACACCGGGGAGCTGTTTTTT. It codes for CATSSGAGMLNTGELFF. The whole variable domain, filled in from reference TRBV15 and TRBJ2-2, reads DAMVIQNPRYQVTQFGKPVTLSCSQTLNHNVMYWYQQKSSQAPKLLFHYYDKDFNNEADTPDNFQSRRPNTSFCFLDIRSPGLGDTAMYLCATSSGAGMLNTGELFFGEGSRLTVL.

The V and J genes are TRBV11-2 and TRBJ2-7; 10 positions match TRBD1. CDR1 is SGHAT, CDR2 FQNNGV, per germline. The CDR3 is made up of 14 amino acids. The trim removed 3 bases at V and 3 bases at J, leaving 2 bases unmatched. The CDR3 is CASSLGTGVYEQYF. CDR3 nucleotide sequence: TGTGCCAGCAGCTTGGGGACAGGGGTCTACGAGCAGTACTTC. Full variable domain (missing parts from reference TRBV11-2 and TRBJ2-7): EAGVAQSPRYKIIEKRQSVAFWCNPISGHATLYWYQQILGQGPKLLIQFQNNGVVDDSQLPKDRFSAERLKGVDSTLKIQPAKLEDSAVYLCASSLGTGVYEQYFGPGTRLTVT.

The CDR3 DNA sequence: TGTGCCAGTAGTTATCGGGCTAGCGGGAGGGCCAATGAGCAGTTCTTC. This gives the protein CASSYRASGRANEQFF. The chain employs TRBV19 and TRBJ2-1; 12 bases line up with TRBD2. This CDR3 has 16 amino acids. Germline CDR1 and CDR2: LNHDA and SQIVND (reference sequence). Trimming removed 5 bases from V and 6 bases from J; junction bases left unmatched: 8.

In DNA, the CDR3 is TGTGCCAGCAGTGAATATAGGGGGACCCAGTACTTC. Protein: CASSEYRGTQYF. The rearrangement uses TRBV6-1 and TRBJ2-5, with D possibly TRBD1 on 5 matching bases. V gave up 2 bases and J gave up 7 bases, with 8 bases separating them. Germline-derived CDR1 and CDR2 are MNHNS and SASEGT. The CDR3 runs 12 residues.

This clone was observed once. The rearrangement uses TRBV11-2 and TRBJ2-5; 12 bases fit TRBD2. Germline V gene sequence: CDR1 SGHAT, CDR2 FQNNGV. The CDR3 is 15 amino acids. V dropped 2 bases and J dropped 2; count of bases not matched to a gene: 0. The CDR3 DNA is TGTGCCAGCAGCTTAACTAGCGGGAGGCAAGAGACCCAGTACTTC. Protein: CASSLTSGRQETQYF.

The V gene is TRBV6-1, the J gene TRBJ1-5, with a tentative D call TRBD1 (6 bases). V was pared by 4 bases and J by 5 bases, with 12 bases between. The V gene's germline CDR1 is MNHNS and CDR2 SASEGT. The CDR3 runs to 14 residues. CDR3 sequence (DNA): TGTGCCAGCAGTGGGGGGCAGAACTATCAGCCCCAGCATTTT. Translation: CASSGGQNYQPQHF.

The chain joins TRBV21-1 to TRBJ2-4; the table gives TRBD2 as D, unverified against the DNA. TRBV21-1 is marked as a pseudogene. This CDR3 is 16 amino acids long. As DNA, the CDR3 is TGTGCCAGCAGCAAACTGAACCGGGGAGTGGAAAACATTCAGTACTTC. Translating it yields CASSKLNRGVENIQYF.

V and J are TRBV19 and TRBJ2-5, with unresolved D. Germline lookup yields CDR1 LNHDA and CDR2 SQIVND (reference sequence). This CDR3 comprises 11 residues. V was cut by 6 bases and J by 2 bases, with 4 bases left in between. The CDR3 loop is CASRSQETQYF. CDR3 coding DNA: TGTGCCAGTAGATCACAAGAGACCCAGTACTTC.

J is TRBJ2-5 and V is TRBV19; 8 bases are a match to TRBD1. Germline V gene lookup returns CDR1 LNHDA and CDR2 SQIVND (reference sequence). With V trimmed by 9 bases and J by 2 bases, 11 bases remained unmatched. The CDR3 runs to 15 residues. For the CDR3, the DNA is TGTGCCAGCCGCCCAGGGGGCGGACCACAAGAGACCCAGTACTTC. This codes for CASRPGGGPQETQYF.

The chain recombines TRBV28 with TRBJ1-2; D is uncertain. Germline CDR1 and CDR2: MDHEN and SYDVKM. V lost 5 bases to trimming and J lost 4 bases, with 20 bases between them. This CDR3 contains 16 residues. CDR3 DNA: TGTGCCAGCAGTCCCCCAACGATCACGGATACCTATGGCTACACCTTC. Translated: CASSPPTITDTYGYTF.

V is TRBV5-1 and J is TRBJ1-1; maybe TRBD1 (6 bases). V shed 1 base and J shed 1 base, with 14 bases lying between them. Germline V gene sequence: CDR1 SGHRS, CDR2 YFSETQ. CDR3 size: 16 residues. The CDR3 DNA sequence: TGCGCCAGCAGCTTGACGGGGGGCGTTGAGAACACTGAAGCTTTCTTT. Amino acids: CASSLTGGVENTEAFF.

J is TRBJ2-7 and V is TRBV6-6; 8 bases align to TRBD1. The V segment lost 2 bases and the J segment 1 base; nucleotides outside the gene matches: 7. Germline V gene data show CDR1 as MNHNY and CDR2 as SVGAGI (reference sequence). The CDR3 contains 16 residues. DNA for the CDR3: TGTGCCAGCAGTTACCAGACAGGGGACGAATCCTACGAGCAGTACTTC. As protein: CASSYQTGDESYEQYF.

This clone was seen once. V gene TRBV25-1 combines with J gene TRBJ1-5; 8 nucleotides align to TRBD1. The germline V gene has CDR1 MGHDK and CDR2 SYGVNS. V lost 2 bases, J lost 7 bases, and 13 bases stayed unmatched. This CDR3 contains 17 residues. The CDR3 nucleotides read TGTGCCAGCAGTGAACTGCGGCAGGGGGCTTCACGACAGCCCCAGCATTTT. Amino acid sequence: CASSELRQGASRQPQHF.

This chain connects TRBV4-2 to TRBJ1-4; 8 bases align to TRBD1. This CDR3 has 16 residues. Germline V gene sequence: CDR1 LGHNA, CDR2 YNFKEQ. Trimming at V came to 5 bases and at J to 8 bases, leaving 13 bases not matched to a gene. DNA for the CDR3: TGTGCCAGCAGCTCAGTTATAGACAGGGGAGGGGAAAAACTGTTTTTT. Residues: CASSSVIDRGGEKLFF.